This entry describes one T cell receptor beta chain. The study ran its PCR with 60 Vbeta and 13 Jbeta primers. Clones were sequenced by immunoSEQ multiplex PCR, and TCRdb holds only the in-frame ones, with some missing. The table has roughly 180,000 clones, approximately 84% seen once; the top ten hold about 4.9%. This entry is derived from a study of cytomegalovirus exposure and HLA in healthy donors. This CDR3 region has 15 residues. J lost 0 bases, V lost 5 bases, and 4 bases had no gene match. In germline, CDR1 is SGHRS, CDR2 YFSETQ. The chain combines TRBV5-1 with TRBJ2-2; 7 nucleotides match TRBD2. The sequenced material came from PBMCs. This sequence originates from a man aged 18 to 29 in good health and CMV-seronegative. DNA for the CDR3: TGCGCCAGCAGGCGGACTAGTACGAACACCGGGGAGCTGTTTTTT. Residues: CASRRTSTNTGELFF.